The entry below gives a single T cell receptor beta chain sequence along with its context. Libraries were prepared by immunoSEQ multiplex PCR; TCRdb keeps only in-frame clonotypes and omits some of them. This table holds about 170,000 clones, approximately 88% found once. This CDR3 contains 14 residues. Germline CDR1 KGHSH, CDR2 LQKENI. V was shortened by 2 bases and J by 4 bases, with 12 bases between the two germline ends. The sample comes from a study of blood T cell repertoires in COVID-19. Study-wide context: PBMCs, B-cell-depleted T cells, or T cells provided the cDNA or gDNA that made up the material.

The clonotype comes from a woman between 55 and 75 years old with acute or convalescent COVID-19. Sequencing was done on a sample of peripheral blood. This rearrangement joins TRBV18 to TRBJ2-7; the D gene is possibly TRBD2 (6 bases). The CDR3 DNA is TGTGCCAGCTCACCAACGGGGGTTCTTTACGAGCAGTACTTC. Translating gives CASSPTGVLYEQYF. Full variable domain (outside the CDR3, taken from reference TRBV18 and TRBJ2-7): NAGVMQNPRHLVRRRGQEARLRCSPMKGHSHVYWYRQLPEEGLKFMVYLQKENIIDESGMPKERFSAEFPKEGPSILRIQQVVRGDSAAYFCASSPTGVLYEQYFGPGTRLTVT.